This T cell receptor (beta chain) derives from a study of cytomegalovirus exposure and HLA in healthy donors. Vbeta (60) and Jbeta (13) primers were used in the PCR. Using immunoSEQ multiplex PCR, the repertoire was profiled, and TCRdb retains in-frame clones only, with some absent. This sample has around 250,000 clones, with 92% found just once. With V trimmed by 5 bases and J by 2 bases, 4 bases remained unmatched. Germline V CDR1 and CDR2: SGHDT, YYEEEE. The CDR3 is made up of 14 amino acids. The TCR originated in a girl aged 2 to 9 in good health and CMV-seronegative. Sequenced sample: PBMCs. The chain uses TRBV5-6 and TRBJ2-7, with 10 bases aligning to TRBD1. The CDR3 DNA is TGTGCCAGCAGTATGGGACAGGGGCCCTACGAGCAGTACTTC. This encodes CASSMGQGPYEQYF.